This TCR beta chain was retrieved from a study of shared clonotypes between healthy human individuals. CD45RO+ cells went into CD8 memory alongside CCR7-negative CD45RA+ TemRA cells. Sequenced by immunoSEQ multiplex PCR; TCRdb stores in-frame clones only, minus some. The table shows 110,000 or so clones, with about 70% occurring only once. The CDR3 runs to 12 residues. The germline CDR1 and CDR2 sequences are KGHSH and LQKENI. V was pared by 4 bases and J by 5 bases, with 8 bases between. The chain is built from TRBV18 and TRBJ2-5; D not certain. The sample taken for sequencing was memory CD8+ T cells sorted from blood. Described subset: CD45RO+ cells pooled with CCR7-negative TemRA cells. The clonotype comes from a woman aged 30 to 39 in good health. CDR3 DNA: TGTGCCAGCTCACAGTTACGCGAGACCCAGTACTTC. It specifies CASSQLRETQYF.